The present T cell receptor (beta chain) was sequenced within a study of regulatory T cells in long-lasting Graves disease. General study findings and limits: Preferential use of TRBV28, TRBJ1-2 and TRBJ2-5 was seen in persistent disease.

Regarding time point: persistent/refractory GD, antithyroid drugs over 5 years with positive TRAb. Extracted PBMC RNA gave rise to the TCR library. Graves' disease was diagnosed by American Thyroid Association guidelines. From an endocrinology department in Xi'an, China, came the patients. V dropped 1 base and J dropped 2 bases, with 11 bases sitting between them. The CDR3 contains 15 residues. Germline V gene lookup returns CDR1 SGHAT and CDR2 FQNNGV. HTBI primers from iRepertoire and Arm-PCR of CDR3 regions yielded the TCR beta libraries. The authors' processing: The identification of roughly 62 TRBV and approximately 13 TRBJ segments was made across samples. From the multiplex PCR reads, TCRdb called clonotypes with MiXCR, one entry per CDR3 protein. TCRdb, rather than the study authors, made the V and J calls. The sample has 600,000 to 850,000 distinct CDR3 sequences, about 32% seen once. As to this clonotype: Its antigen is still unknown.

The TCR sequence derives from a female donor with Graves disease. Source: peripheral blood mononuclear cells (PBMCs), taken when the disease was refractory, from a patient treated with antithyroid drugs. The V and J genes are TRBV11-2 and TRBJ1-2, with D possibly being TRBD1 (6 bases). Here the CDR3 reads CASSLAGGANYGYTF. CDR3 nucleotides: TGTGCCAGCAGCTTAGCGGGGGGGGCAAACTATGGCTACACCTTC.